These T cell receptor beta chains were read from a single sample in a study of T cell responses to AZD1222 COVID-19 vaccine. Method: immunoSEQ multiplex PCR; TCRdb's copy keeps in-frame clones and lacks some. The sample carries 130,000 to 150,000 clones, around 88% recorded once. The material sequenced was peripheral blood, taken on day 0 of AZD1222 vaccination. The receptors were gathered from an adult in good health. Each CDR3 is given with its conserved first and last residue. Each record gives: CDR3 DNA, CDR3 protein, D gene, J gene, CDR3 length, V gene, clone size. D genes are given only for firm matches. Clone size is given for some rows only: seen once, a few or many times, or a class if the clone is expanded.

TGTGCCTGGAGTGAGGGGAGCTCTGGAAACACCATATATTTT	CAWSEGSSGNTIYF	-	TRBJ1-3	14	TRBV30	-
TGTGCCTGGACCCTACAGGGCGGTGGGGGAAACACCATATATTTT	CAWTLQGGGGNTIYF	-	TRBJ1-3	15	TRBV30	-
TGTGCCACCAGCAGAGATCCCACCCGGACCAATGAGCAGTTCTTC	CATSRDPTRTNEQFF	-	TRBJ2-1	15	TRBV15	-
TGTGCCAGCAGCTTGGAGGGGGACAAACCCTACGAGCAGTACTTC	CASSLEGDKPYEQYF	-	TRBJ2-7	15	TRBV5-5	once
TGTGCCAGCAGCCGCCCCTATCTCTCCTATGGCTACACCTTC	CASSRPYLSYGYTF	-	TRBJ1-2	14	TRBV5-8	-
TGTGCCAGCATCCCCGGGGGTGGTAGTAATACGCAGTATTTT	CASIPGGGSNTQYF	-	TRBJ2-3	14	TRBV28	-
TGTGCCAGCAGTTCCCAGGGTATGTGGCAGCCCCAGCATTTT	CASSSQGMWQPQHF	-	TRBJ1-5	14	TRBV27	-
TGTGCCAGAAGCGCAGAAGGGGACAGGGCCGATCAGCCCCAGCATTTT	CARSAEGDRADQPQHF	TRBD1	TRBJ1-5	16	TRBV5-3	-
TGTGCCAGCATCACGACCGGGACAGGGGGCTATGGCTACACCTTC	CASITTGTGGYGYTF	TRBD1	TRBJ1-2	15	TRBV28	-
TGCGCCAGCAGCTTGCTAGGCGAAACGGACGAGCAGTACTTC	CASSLLGETDEQYF	-	TRBJ2-7	14	TRBV5-1	-
TGCAGCGCCCTGCCAGGGGTCGAGAACACTGAAGCTTTCTTT	CSALPGVENTEAFF	-	TRBJ1-1	14	TRBV29-1	-
TGTGCCAGCAGGCCCAGGACAGGGGCCTACGAGCAGTACTTC	CASRPRTGAYEQYF	TRBD1	TRBJ2-7	14	TRBV6-5	-
TGTGCCAGCAGTTTATTGGATTCACCCCTCCACTTT	CASSLLDSPLHF	-	TRBJ1-6	12	TRBV28	-
TGTGCCAGCAAGGGGGTTGCAACTAATGAAAAACTGTTTTTT	CASKGVATNEKLFF	-	TRBJ1-4	14	TRBV6-5	-
TGTGCCAGCAGCGTAGCTCCCAGGGAAGATTCACCCCTCCACTTT	CASSVAPREDSPLHF	-	TRBJ1-6	15	TRBV9	-
TGTGCCAGCAGTTTATCGGTCGGGGGGGGAAACACCATATATTTT	CASSLSVGGGNTIYF	-	TRBJ1-3	15	TRBV27	once
TGTGCCAGCAGCCAAGATTCGGGGGCCCCTCAGCCCCAGCATTTT	CASSQDSGAPQPQHF	-	TRBJ1-5	15	TRBV3-1/TRBV3-2	-
TGTGCCAGCAGCCCATTTCAACCGGGACAGGTAATCCACGAGCAGTACTTC	CASSPFQPGQVIHEQYF	TRBD1	TRBJ2-7	17	TRBV3-1/TRBV3-2	few